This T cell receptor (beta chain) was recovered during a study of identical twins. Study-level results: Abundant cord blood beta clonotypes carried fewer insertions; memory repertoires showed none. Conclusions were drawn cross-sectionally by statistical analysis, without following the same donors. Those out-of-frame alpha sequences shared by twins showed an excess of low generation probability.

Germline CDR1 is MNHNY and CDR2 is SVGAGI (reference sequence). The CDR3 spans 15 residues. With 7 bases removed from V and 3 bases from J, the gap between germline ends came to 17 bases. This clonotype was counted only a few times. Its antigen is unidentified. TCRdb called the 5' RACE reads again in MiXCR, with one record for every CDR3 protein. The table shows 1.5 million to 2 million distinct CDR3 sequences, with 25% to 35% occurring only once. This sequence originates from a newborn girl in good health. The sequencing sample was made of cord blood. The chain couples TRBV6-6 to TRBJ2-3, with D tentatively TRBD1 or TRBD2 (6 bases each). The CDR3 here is CASTQGPSGTDTQYF. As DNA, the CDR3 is TGTGCCAGCACACAGGGACCCAGCGGGACAGATACGCAGTATTTT.